This TCR beta chain was observed in a study of blood T cell repertoires in COVID-19. About the research overall: The analysed material was cDNA or gDNA that came from T cells, B-cell-depleted T cells, or PBMCs.

Original handling: Amplification of reference gene primers provided the estimated nucleated cell counts. The assay was immunoSEQ multiplex PCR, and TCRdb's table has in-frame clones only and misses some. The V and J calls and clone size come from that table; D and trimming were worked out from the DNA. The sample lists about 200,000 clones, roughly nine tenths occurring once. This clone was observed a few times. Cohort allocation depended upon clinical history that participants reported. Recovered status in Cohort 3 required two negative PCRs, clearance, or symptom resolution. The sequenced sample was PBMCs or T cells enriched from blood (not recorded which). This clonotype was sampled from a woman in her twenties or thirties who had recovered from COVID-19.

DNA for the CDR3: TGTGCCAGCAGTTACTCCAACAGGGCTGGGGCCAACGTCCTGACTTTC. Protein product: CASSYSNRAGANVLTF. The chain uses TRBV6-2 or TRBV6-3 and TRBJ2-6, with a tentative D call TRBD1 (6 bases). V dropped 0 bases and J dropped 2 bases, with 8 bases sitting between them. The germline V gene has CDR1 MNHEY and CDR2 SVGEGT. The CDR3 loop spans 16 amino acids.